This is a list of T cell receptor beta chains from one sample in a study of control samples from healthy donors and cancer patients. Repertoires were generated with immunoSEQ multiplex PCR, while TCRdb's copy carries only in-frame clones and drops some. Among around 110,000 clones, 85% to 90% were seen once, and the ten largest hold over 2%. The sample taken for sequencing was blood. The receptors shown here come from a woman aged 70-85 years in good health. CDR3s include the opening cysteine and the closing phenylalanine or tryptophan. Each record gives: CDR3 DNA, CDR3 protein, J gene, V gene, clone size, D gene. A D gene is named only where the DNA matches it firmly. The listing skips clone size in some rows; elsewhere it reads once, few, many or a size class.

DNA: TGTGCCAACCAGGACAGGCACGGCGGTGAGCAGTTCTTC
CDR3: CANQDRHGGEQFF
J: TRBJ2-1
V: TRBV2
size: .
D: TRBD1

DNA: TGTGCCAGCAGTTATGTTAGCGGGGTCCAAGAGACCCAGTACTTC
CDR3: CASSYVSGVQETQYF
J: TRBJ2-5
V: TRBV6-5
size: once
D: TRBD2

DNA: TGTGCCAGCAGCCGCCCTGGGTGGAGCACTGAAGCTTTCTTT
CDR3: CASSRPGWSTEAFF
J: TRBJ1-1
V: TRBV14
size: .
D: .

DNA: TGTGCCAGCAGACCAGGGCGGGGTGAAGCTTTCTTT
CDR3: CASRPGRGEAFF
J: TRBJ1-1
V: TRBV6-5
size: .
D: .

DNA: TGTGCCTGGACTCCCGGTTACCGACAGGGGGCAAGCACTGAAGCTTTCTTT
CDR3: CAWTPGYRQGASTEAFF
J: TRBJ1-1
V: TRBV30
size: .
D: TRBD1

DNA: TGTGCCAGTAGTATAGATCTCGGGACAGGGGGCTATGGCTACACCTTC
CDR3: CASSIDLGTGGYGYTF
J: TRBJ1-2
V: TRBV19
size: .
D: TRBD1

DNA: TGTGCCAGCAGCTTTTCGGGCATGAACACTGAAGCTTTCTTT
CDR3: CASSFSGMNTEAFF
J: TRBJ1-1
V: TRBV11-2
size: once
D: .

DNA: TGTGCCAGCAGTGAAAACCCGGGTCAGGTCGCAGATACGCAGTATTTT
CDR3: CASSENPGQVADTQYF
J: TRBJ2-3
V: TRBV2
size: .
D: .

DNA: TGTGCCAGCAAGATTCAGGGAGAACAGCCCCAGCATTTT
CDR3: CASKIQGEQPQHF
J: TRBJ1-5
V: TRBV6-5
size: .
D: .

DNA: TGTGCCAGCAGCGGCCGAGCGGGGGGCATTCCGGATGAGCAGTTCTTC
CDR3: CASSGRAGGIPDEQFF
J: TRBJ2-1
V: TRBV21-1
size: .
D: .

DNA: TGTGCCAGCAGCAAAAAAGAACCGCCCGGGACAGGGGTGTTTGAGACCAATCAGCCCCAGCATTTT
CDR3: CASSKKEPPGTGVFETNQPQHF
J: TRBJ1-5
V: TRBV21-1
size: .
D: .

DNA: TGTGCCAGTAAACAGGGGTTCTTTTTCGGAGAGACCCAGTACTTC
CDR3: CASKQGFFFGETQYF
J: TRBJ2-5
V: TRBV19
size: .
D: TRBD1

DNA: TGTGCCAGTAGTATTAGGGCCGGCGGGAACGAAAAACTGTTTTTT
CDR3: CASSIRAGGNEKLFF
J: TRBJ1-4
V: TRBV19
size: once
D: .

DNA: TGTGCCAGCAGCTTAGAGTGGTCCACCTATGGCTACACCTTC
CDR3: CASSLEWSTYGYTF
J: TRBJ1-2
V: TRBV7-8
size: .
D: .

DNA: TGTGCCAGCAGTCTCCTCTGGACAGGGGAGGATCAGCCCCAGCATTTT
CDR3: CASSLLWTGEDQPQHF
J: TRBJ1-5
V: TRBV27
size: .
D: TRBD1

DNA: TGTGCCAGCAGTGAGCCAAGGACAGCCAACTATGGCTACACCTTC
CDR3: CASSEPRTANYGYTF
J: TRBJ1-2
V: TRBV6-1
size: few
D: .

DNA: TGTGCCACCCGTATTCGGCAGGGACTAAATCAGCCCCAGCATTTT
CDR3: CATRIRQGLNQPQHF
J: TRBJ1-5
V: TRBV6-5
size: .
D: .

DNA: TGTGCCAGCAGCCTAAATATACAACGGACCGGGACACGTAATGAAAAACTGTTTTTT
CDR3: CASSLNIQRTGTRNEKLFF
J: TRBJ1-4
V: TRBV3-1/TRBV3-2
size: once
D: .

DNA: TGTGCCAGTAGTATGAGGGGGCGGGGTAATGAAAAACTGTTTTTT
CDR3: CASSMRGRGNEKLFF
J: TRBJ1-4
V: TRBV19
size: .
D: TRBD1

DNA: TGTGCCAGCAGGGACCGGACAGGGTCGATTCAAGAGACCCAGTACTTC
CDR3: CASRDRTGSIQETQYF
J: TRBJ2-5
V: TRBV25-1
size: .
D: TRBD1

DNA: TGTGCCAGCAGTTACTCCGGTTCCTACGAGCAGTACTTC
CDR3: CASSYSGSYEQYF
J: TRBJ2-7
V: TRBV6-5
size: .
D: .

DNA: TGTGCCAGTAGCGGGGCCCGAGGCAAAGAGACCCAGTACTTC
CDR3: CASSGARGKETQYF
J: TRBJ2-5
V: TRBV19
size: .
D: .

DNA: TGTGCCAGTAGTATAATGGGCTACAGCTATGGCTACACCTTC
CDR3: CASSIMGYSYGYTF
J: TRBJ1-2
V: TRBV19
size: .
D: .

DNA: TGTGCCAGCAGCGATAACATTCGGGACGCCAGCACAGATACGCAGTATTTT
CDR3: CASSDNIRDASTDTQYF
J: TRBJ2-3
V: TRBV9
size: .
D: .

DNA: TGTGCCTGGACCCCCCAGGGGGGGGACACTGAAGCTTTCTTT
CDR3: CAWTPQGGDTEAFF
J: TRBJ1-1
V: TRBV30
size: once
D: TRBD1

DNA: TGTGCCAGCAGTTTAGCGGAGGGTCAGCCCCAGCATTTT
CDR3: CASSLAEGQPQHF
J: TRBJ1-5
V: TRBV12-3/TRBV12-4
size: .
D: .

DNA: TGTGCCAGCAGAATGACTATGAACACTGAAGCTTTCTTT
CDR3: CASRMTMNTEAFF
J: TRBJ1-1
V: TRBV7-9
size: .
D: .

DNA: TGTGCCAGCAGTGGGAGCGGGGGAGAGACCCAGTACTTC
CDR3: CASSGSGGETQYF
J: TRBJ2-5
V: TRBV5-4
size: .
D: TRBD2

DNA: TGCGCCAGCACCGGGACTAGCGGGGGGAGCACAGATACGCAGTATTTT
CDR3: CASTGTSGGSTDTQYF
J: TRBJ2-3
V: TRBV10-2
size: .
D: TRBD2

DNA: TGTGCCAGCTCACCCGGTAGCGGGGGGTCCTACAATGAGCAGTTCTTC
CDR3: CASSPGSGGSYNEQFF
J: TRBJ2-1
V: TRBV18
size: .
D: TRBD2

DNA: TGTGCCAGCAGCTTGACAGACAATGGCTACACCTTC
CDR3: CASSLTDNGYTF
J: TRBJ1-2
V: TRBV5-4
size: .
D: .

DNA: TGCGCCAGCAGTGAGTTGGGGACAGGCGGAGGGAACACTGAAGCTTTCTTT
CDR3: CASSELGTGGGNTEAFF
J: TRBJ1-1
V: TRBV10-2
size: .
D: TRBD1

DNA: TGTGCCAGCAGCCCCCTACCCCCTGCACCGAACACCGGGGAGCTGTTTTTT
CDR3: CASSPLPPAPNTGELFF
J: TRBJ2-2
V: TRBV7-2
size: .
D: .

DNA: TGTGCCAGCAGCAGGGACAGGACGAACACCGGGGAGCTGTTTTTT
CDR3: CASSRDRTNTGELFF
J: TRBJ2-2
V: TRBV5-4
size: .
D: TRBD1

DNA: TGTGCCAGCAGGACCGGGACAGTCGGGACCCAGTACTTC
CDR3: CASRTGTVGTQYF
J: TRBJ2-5
V: TRBV2
size: .
D: TRBD1

DNA: TGTGCCATCAGTGAGGGTTTCTACAATGAGCAGTTCTTC
CDR3: CAISEGFYNEQFF
J: TRBJ2-1
V: TRBV10-3
size: .
D: .

DNA: TGCGCCAGCAGCCAAGCGGACTTTCTGGGGTCCCCCTACGAGCAGTACTTC
CDR3: CASSQADFLGSPYEQYF
J: TRBJ2-7
V: TRBV4-1
size: .
D: .

DNA: TGCGCCAGCAGCGCGGGCGGGACCAATGAGCAGTTCTTC
CDR3: CASSAGGTNEQFF
J: TRBJ2-1
V: TRBV5-1
size: .
D: .

DNA: TGTGCCATACGTGAGGGGGTTGAGCAGTTCTTC
CDR3: CAIREGVEQFF
J: TRBJ2-1
V: TRBV11-2
size: .
D: .

DNA: TGTGCCAGCAGTTACTCAACTTCGTCATATAATGAAAAACTGTTTTTT
CDR3: CASSYSTSSYNEKLFF
J: TRBJ1-4
V: TRBV6-6
size: .
D: .

DNA: TGTGCCATCAGTGATGGACCCCCCTCTAGGTTCTATGAGCAGTTCTTC
CDR3: CAISDGPPSRFYEQFF
J: TRBJ2-1
V: TRBV10-3
size: .
D: .

DNA: TGTGCCAGCAGCGTGGGACAGTTATCTGACTATGGCTACACCTTC
CDR3: CASSVGQLSDYGYTF
J: TRBJ1-2
V: TRBV5-6
size: .
D: TRBD1

DNA: TGTGCCAGCAGCTTCGGGGCAGGGTTGGGCACTGAAGCTTTCTTT
CDR3: CASSFGAGLGTEAFF
J: TRBJ1-1
V: TRBV11-2
size: .
D: .

DNA: TGTGCCAGCTCTCCGGGACTAGCGCGCACCGGGGAGCTGTTTTTT
CDR3: CASSPGLARTGELFF
J: TRBJ2-2
V: TRBV18
size: .
D: TRBD2

DNA: TGTGCCAGCAGCAAGGGGATTAATCAGCCCCAGCATTTT
CDR3: CASSKGINQPQHF
J: TRBJ1-5
V: TRBV6-6
size: once
D: .

DNA: TGTGCCAGCAGTCAGGCACATCCTTCGGACAGCAATCAGCCCCAGCATTTT
CDR3: CASSQAHPSDSNQPQHF
J: TRBJ1-5
V: TRBV2
size: .
D: .

DNA: TGTGCCAGCAGCCAAGATCCCATGGAGTGGGACAATCAGCCCCAGCATTTT
CDR3: CASSQDPMEWDNQPQHF
J: TRBJ1-5
V: TRBV3-1/TRBV3-2
size: .
D: .

DNA: TGTGCCAGCAGCTTAATAGCCCTCTCTGGAAACACCATATATTTT
CDR3: CASSLIALSGNTIYF
J: TRBJ1-3
V: TRBV7-2
size: .
D: .

DNA: TGTGCCAGCAGTGGCCCCGCGTCACAAGAGACCCAGTACTTC
CDR3: CASSGPASQETQYF
J: TRBJ2-5
V: TRBV6-2/TRBV6-3
size: .
D: .

DNA: TGTGCTAGTGGTTTATGGGGAACAGATACGCAGTATTTT
CDR3: CASGLWGTDTQYF
J: TRBJ2-3
V: TRBV12-5
size: .
D: .